This T cell receptor (beta chain) was profiled in a study of cytomegalovirus exposure and HLA in healthy donors. CDR1 and CDR2 from the germline V gene are SGHRS and YFSETQ. V gave up 4 bases and J gave up 2 bases, with 15 bases separating them. CDR3 length equals 15 residues. Here immunoSEQ multiplex PCR was the method, and the copy in TCRdb shows in-frame clones only, minus some. This table holds about 240,000 clones, approximately 86% found once. Donors were drawn from the approximately 120-subject validation cohort, separate from the approximately 620-subject first cohort. The TCR comes from a woman aged 25 to 39 in good health and CMV-seropositive. The sample comprised PBMCs. The chain is built from TRBV5-1 and TRBJ2-5; D uncertain. In DNA, the CDR3 is TGCGCCAGCAGCCTCGCCCCGGGTTTTCAAGAGACCCAGTACTTC. It encodes CASSLAPGFQETQYF.